This entry describes one T cell receptor beta chain. The target antigen is unknown. The data originate from a study of T cell responses to AZD1222 COVID-19 vaccine. Study observations and caveats: Regions 160-218 and 743-854 dominated among vaccine-associated CD4 TCRs spanning spike.

Data came from immunoSEQ multiplex PCR; TCRdb stores just in-frame clones and leaves some out. Of 90,000 to 120,000 clones in the sample, nearly 90% were seen once. This CDR3 has 14 amino acids. The germline V gene has CDR1 SGHNT and CDR2 YENEEA. V lost 5 bases to trimming and J lost 1 base, with 9 bases between them. This specimen consisted of peripheral blood, obtained 28 days after the second AZD1222 dose. The clonotype originates from an adult who received the AZD1222 COVID-19 vaccine. The J gene is TRBJ2-1, the V gene TRBV11-3, with D maybe TRBD2 (6 bases). In nucleotides, the CDR3 is TGTGCCAGCAGCGCCCGGGGGTCCTACAATGAGCAGTTCTTC. It translates to CASSARGSYNEQFF.